This TCR beta chain was sequenced for a study of STAT3 mutations in large granular lymphocyte leukemia. Study overall: Canonical activating STAT3 mutations were detected in roughly half of the longitudinally sequenced T-LGLL patients. Over half of T-LGLL patients had one or more immunosuppressive regimens.

To note about this clone: Its cognate antigen is unknown.

Study conclusions and caveats: In T-cell large granular lymphocyte leukemia, about half of patients showed multiple immunodominant subclonotypes. In about 30% of the 18 patients, new TCR clonotypes emerged after therapy.

J was trimmed by 5 bases and V by 6 bases; bases with no gene match: 10. There are 15 residues in the CDR3. The germline CDR1 and CDR2 sequences are MNHNS and SASEGT. Each sample's TCRbeta library yielded on average about 40,773 productive templates. Generated by immunoSEQ multiplex PCR, the TCRdb table keeps only in-frame clones and is missing some. Altogether some 10,000 clones are present, approximately 90% being singletons, with the ten largest covering approximately 40%. The specimen was peripheral blood mononuclear cells. The gene calls are TRBV6-1 and TRBJ1-2; 9 bases agree with TRBD1. The origin of this receptor is a man aged 60 to 75 with T-cell large granular lymphocyte leukemia. Some clones in this sample may be carry-over from other donors' samples. The CDR3 loop is CASREGDRALYGYTF. In DNA, the CDR3 is TGTGCCAGCAGAGAGGGGGACAGGGCTTTATATGGCTACACCTTC.